In its sample, the clone carrying this T cell receptor beta chain was seen many times. Germline loops: CDR1 ENHRY, CDR2 SYGVKD. Trimming stripped 4 bases from V and 2 bases from J, with 13 bases between. The CDR3 runs 15 residues. The data originate from a study of T cells after yellow fever vaccination. The study, taken as a whole, reports: In post-booster samples, most primary-vaccination clones reappeared (approximately 97% CD4, about 90% CD8).

TCRdb ran MiXCR on the 5' RACE reads and lists one entry per CDR3 protein. In the table there are approximately 58,000 distinct CDR3 sequences, about 5.6% of which are singletons. The sequence derives from a man younger than 35 who received the YFV17D yellow fever vaccine. The chain combines TRBV10-3 with TRBJ2-3, with unresolved D. The sample here was PBMCs, either bulk or a sorted T-cell subset (CD4+, CD8+, memory, or dextramer-sorted; not recorded which), taken on the day of the yellow fever booster vaccination. The CDR3 loop is CAISALGYLTDTQYF. As DNA, the CDR3 is TGTGCCATCAGTGCTCTGGGCTATCTCACAGATACGCAGTATTTT.